This TCR beta chain originates from a study of tumor-infiltrating lymphocytes in localized non-small cell lung cancer. The ends were cut back, 0 bases at V and 4 bases at J, with 7 bases in the middle. The CDR3 has 13 residues. Germline lookup yields CDR1 SGHKS and CDR2 YYEKEE (reference sequence). Turning to this clone: Its matching antigen is unknown.

Study results and caveats: Different pieces of the same tissue went to different assays, confounding technical variation with intratumor heterogeneity.

The repertoire was sequenced with immunoSEQ multiplex PCR; TCRdb's copy has only in-frame clones and lacks some. Among over 10,000 clones listed, 70% to 80% were seen once. This TCR derives from a human donor with non-small cell lung cancer. The specimen was lung tumor tissue. The chain has TRBV5-5 and TRBJ1-1; D is perhaps TRBD1 (5 bases). CDR3 DNA: TGTGCCAGCAGCTTGGGGGACGGCACTGAAGCTTTCTTT. Residues: CASSLGDGTEAFF.